Shown below are 22 T cell receptor beta chains from a single sample sequenced in a study of cytomegalovirus exposure and HLA in healthy donors. PCR primers comprised 60 Vbeta and 13 Jbeta primers. Profiled with immunoSEQ multiplex PCR; TCRdb holds only in-frame clones, not every one. The sample lists 110,000 or so clones, about 15% seen once, with 0.83% in the top ten. Sequenced: PBMCs. The source of these receptors is a female donor in good health and CMV-seronegative.

The chain employs TRBV7-9 and TRBJ1-2, with a weak D call TRBD1 (6 bases). The CDR3 extends over 17 amino acids. The ends were cut back, 0 bases at V and 8 bases at J, with 22 bases in the middle. From germline, CDR1 is SEHNR and CDR2 FQNEAQ (reference sequence). The CDR3 sequence is CASSLAIFGGAGGGYTF. The CDR3 region has the DNA TGTGCCAGCAGCTTAGCGATTTTTGGGGGCGCCGGCGGCGGCTACACCTTC.

This clone has just a few counts. The chain couples TRBV19 to TRBJ1-5; 9 nucleotides align to TRBD1. V was clipped by 0 bases and J by 7 bases; unmatched bases: 7. CDR3 size: 16 residues. Germline V gene lookup returns CDR1 LNHDA and CDR2 SQIVND (reference sequence). DNA of the CDR3: TGTGCCAGTAGTATAGATAGTACAGGGGGCAGGCAGCCCCAGCATTTT. The encoded protein is CASSIDSTGGRQPQHF.

The V and J genes are TRBV11-2 and TRBJ1-4; TRBD1 agrees at 7 bases. This CDR3 is 15 amino acids long. After removal of 0 bases from V and 8 bases from J, the junction contained 6 bases not matched to a gene. CDR1 is SGHAT, CDR2 FQNNGV, per germline. The CDR3 sequence: CASSLDKGAGEKLFF. The CDR3 nucleotides read TGTGCCAGCAGCTTAGATAAGGGGGCGGGGGAAAAACTGTTTTTT.

The chain recombines TRBV6-4 with TRBJ2-3, with 7 bases lining up with TRBD1. V shed 4 bases and J 3 bases; nucleotides not matched to a gene: 7. The CDR3 runs 15 residues. From germline, CDR1 is MRHNA and CDR2 SNTAGT. The CDR3 DNA reads as TGTGCCAGCAGTGCCCAACCGGGACAGACAGATACGCAGTATTTT. As protein: CASSAQPGQTDTQYF.

V and J are TRBV6-5 and TRBJ1-4; TRBD1 matches 7 bases. The CDR3 sequence is 11 residues long. Germline assignment: CDR1 MNHEY and CDR2 SVGAGI. The ends lost 8 bases at V and 7 bases at J; junction bases unmatched: 1. DNA for the CDR3: TGTGCCAGCCGGGACAGTGAAAAACTGTTTTTT. Protein: CASRDSEKLFF.

The chain couples TRBV5-4 to TRBJ1-2; D is unresolved. CDR1 and CDR2 from the germline V gene are SGHNT and YYREEE (reference sequence). This CDR3 has 15 residues. V lost 2 bases to trimming and J lost 4 bases, with 15 bases between them. The CDR3 DNA sequence: TGTGCCAGCAGCTTATTTTCTGGAGGAGGCTATGGCTACACCTTC. Encoded protein: CASSLFSGGGYGYTF.

The V call is TRBV27, the J call TRBJ2-1; TRBD2 might be the D (5 bases). V was cut by 8 bases and J by 2 bases, with 13 bases left in between. This CDR3 is built from 14 residues. Germline CDR1 and CDR2: MNHEY and SMNVEV (reference sequence). CDR3 sequence reads: CASSLAGTYNEQFF. For the CDR3, the DNA is TGTGCCAGCTCCCTAGCAGGAACCTACAATGAGCAGTTCTTC.

The chain recombines TRBV2 with TRBJ1-1; 8 bases line up with TRBD1. Trimming took 6 bases from V and 0 from J; bases not matched to a gene: 15. The CDR3 has 18 residues. CDR1 SNHLY and CDR2 FYNNEI come from the germline V gene. CDR3 sequence: CASSFPGTGVLMNTEAFF. The CDR3 DNA is TGTGCCAGCAGCTTTCCCGGGACAGGCGTTTTAATGAACACTGAAGCTTTCTTT.

The sample holds a few counts of this clone. The chain has TRBV5-1 and TRBJ1-5; D unclear. Germline V gene lookup returns CDR1 SGHRS and CDR2 YFSETQ. Deletions cut 0 bases from V and 5 bases from J, with 6 bases between. The CDR3 consists of 13 residues. CDR3 region: CASSLGQDQPQHF. CDR3 bases: TGCGCCAGCAGCTTGGGCCAGGATCAGCCCCAGCATTTT. Looking up the rest from reference TRBV5-1 and TRBJ1-5 gives the full variable domain: KAGVTQTPRYLIKTRGQQVTLSCSPISGHRSVSWYQQTPGQGLQFLFEYFSETQRNKGNFPGRFSGRQFSNSRSEMNVSTLELGDSALYLCASSLGQDQPQHFGDGTRLSIL.

V gene TRBV5-4 combines with J gene TRBJ2-2, with TRBD1 identical over 8 bases. Trimming cost V 1 base and J 4 bases; bases outside gene matches: 6. Per germline, CDR1 SGHNT and CDR2 YYREEE (reference sequence). CDR3 size: 16 residues. For the CDR3, the DNA is TGTGCCAGCAGCTTGCAGGGGGCAATTGGCACCGGGGAGCTGTTTTTT. It specifies CASSLQGAIGTGELFF. Combining the CDR3 with reference TRBV5-4 and TRBJ2-2 gives the whole variable domain ETGVTQSPTHLIKTRGQQVTLRCSSQSGHNTVSWYQQALGQGPQFIFQYYREEENGRGNFPPRFSGLQFPNYSSELNVNALELDDSALYLCASSLQGAIGTGELFFGEGSRLTVL.

Only a few counts were recorded for this clone. The chain recombines TRBV30 with TRBJ1-4; D might be TRBD1 (6 bases). With 3 bases removed from V and 3 bases from J, the gap between germline ends came to 11 bases. Germline CDR1 and CDR2: GTSNPN and SVGIG (reference sequence). The length of the CDR3 is 14 residues. The CDR3 sequence is CAWRNRAANEKLFF. The CDR3 region has the DNA TGTGCCTGGAGGAACAGGGCTGCTAATGAAAAACTGTTTTTT. The full variable domain, completed using reference TRBV30 and TRBJ1-4, is SQTIHQWPATLVQPVGSPLSLECTVEGTSNPNLYWYRQAAGRGLQLLFYSVGIGQISSEVPQNLSASRPQDRQFILSSKKLLLSDSGFYLCAWRNRAANEKLFFGSGTQLSVL.

This chain uses TRBV5-1 with TRBJ2-1; D is perhaps TRBD2 (5 bases). V was shortened by 0 bases and J by 5 bases, with 6 bases between the two germline ends. Germline values: CDR1 SGHRS, CDR2 YFSETQ. The CDR3 runs 13 residues. The CDR3 DNA sequence: TGCGCCAGCAGCTTGGGGAGGCACAATGAGCAGTTCTTC. This codes for CASSLGRHNEQFF.

This clone was seen only a few times. The chain combines TRBV28 with TRBJ2-1, with D perhaps matching TRBD2 (5 bases). With 7 bases removed from V and 6 bases from J, the gap between germline ends came to 19 bases. This CDR3 spans 15 amino acids. Germline V gene data show CDR1 as MDHEN and CDR2 as SYDVKM. In DNA, the CDR3 is TGTGCCAGCACCGCCCCGCGGGTAGCGAGCAATGAGCAGTTCTTC. Its translation is CASTAPRVASNEQFF.

This clone was counted a few times. The gene calls are TRBV30 and TRBJ1-2; maybe TRBD1 (5 bases). Trimming removed 2 bases from V and 5 bases from J, with 12 bases in between. Germline CDR1 GTSNPN, CDR2 SVGIG (reference sequence). The CDR3 covers 13 residues. The CDR3 here is CAWSPDKTYGYTF. CDR3 bases: TGTGCCTGGAGTCCGGACAAAACATATGGCTACACCTTC.

The rearrangement links TRBV5-3 to TRBJ2-3, with 9 bases aligning to TRBD2. TRBV5-3 qualifies as an ORF whose function is uncertain. Trimming removed 6 bases from V and 4 bases from J; junction bases left unmatched: 12. There are 16 residues in the CDR3. CDR3 region: CARTLAGPTRADTQYF. CDR3 nucleotide sequence: TGTGCCAGAACCCTAGCGGGACCCACCAGGGCAGATACGCAGTATTTT.

Only a few counts were recorded for this clone. The rearrangement joins TRBV27 to TRBJ2-7; 8 positions match TRBD1. Trimming removed 6 bases from V and 1 base from J; junction bases left unmatched: 2. CDR1 and CDR2 from the germline V gene are MNHEY and SMNVEV (reference sequence). The CDR3 totals 13 residues. CDR3 DNA sequence: TGTGCCAGCAGCCGGACAGGGTCCTACGAGCAGTACTTC. As protein: CASSRTGSYEQYF.

The chain recombines TRBV9 with TRBJ1-2; D is perhaps TRBD1 (6 bases). The CDR3 spans 16 residues. V lost 0 bases and J 0 bases, leaving 12 bases between the germline ends. The germline gives CDR1 SGDLS, CDR2 YYNGEE. CDR3 bases: TGTGCCAGCAGCGTAGACCCGGACAGCTCTAACTATGGCTACACCTTC. Translating gives CASSVDPDSSNYGYTF.

The chain employs TRBV19 and TRBJ2-2; 7 bases line up with TRBD1. The trim removed 7 bases at V and 6 bases at J, leaving 5 bases unmatched. There are 13 residues in the CDR3. Germline CDR1 is LNHDA and CDR2 is SQIVND (reference sequence). This CDR3 reads CASTLGTAGELFF. CDR3 sequence (DNA): TGTGCCAGTACCCTGGGGACAGCCGGGGAGCTGTTTTTT.

J is TRBJ1-1 and V is TRBV30; TRBD1 matches 7 bases. CDR1 and CDR2 from the germline V gene are GTSNPN and SVGIG (reference sequence). With 2 bases clipped from V and 3 bases from J, the junction kept 6 bases outside the gene matches. The CDR3 runs to 14 residues. CDR3 loop: CAWSLQTGYTEAFF. CDR3 nucleotide sequence: TGTGCCTGGAGTCTACAGACAGGGTACACTGAAGCTTTCTTT.

This chain links TRBV13 with TRBJ2-3; 9 nucleotides agree with TRBD2. The CDR3 spans 17 residues. V shed 5 bases and J 2 bases; nucleotides not matched to a gene: 11. CDR1 PRHDT and CDR2 FYEKMQ come from the germline V gene (reference sequence). CDR3 DNA sequence: TGTGCCAGCAGCGGCCAGGGCGGGAGGGCCATCACAGATACGCAGTATTTT. Translated: CASSGQGGRAITDTQYF. The full variable domain, completed using reference TRBV13 and TRBJ2-3, is AAGVIQSPRHLIKEKRETATLKCYPIPRHDTVYWYQQGPGQDPQFLISFYEKMQSDKGSIPDRFSAQQFSDYHSELNMSSLELGDSALYFCASSGQGGRAITDTQYFGPGTRLTVL.

This clone turned up a few times. The rearrangement joins TRBV25-1 to TRBJ2-7; the match to TRBD1 covers 9 bases. With V trimmed by 6 bases and J by 2 bases, 11 bases remained unmatched. The germline CDR1 and CDR2 sequences are MGHDK and SYGVNS. The CDR3 contains 16 residues. This CDR3 is CASRSNRGLFPYEQYF. CDR3 nucleotides: TGTGCCAGCAGGAGCAACAGGGGGCTATTTCCCTACGAGCAGTACTTC.

The V gene is TRBV4-2, the J gene TRBJ2-7; TRBD2 matches 9 bases. V dropped 2 bases and J dropped 0; count of bases not matched to a gene: 5. CDR1 is LGHNA, CDR2 YNFKEQ, per germline. The CDR3 sequence is 16 residues long. CDR3 sequence (DNA): TGTGCCAGCAGCCAACCCGGACTAGCGCGCTCCTACGAGCAGTACTTC. Protein sequence: CASSQPGLARSYEQYF.